The clone carrying this T cell receptor beta chain was observed a few times. This sample was taken from a study of T cell repertoires in cytomegalovirus infection. About the research overall: An indication of both CMV infection and matching HLA type came from public TCR beta signatures.

MiXCR was run by TCRdb on the reads, yielding one entry per CDR3 protein. The sample has about 100,000 distinct CDR3 sequences; about 22% are singletons. The V gene's germline CDR1 is SNHLY and CDR2 FYNNEI. This CDR3 has 13 amino acids. V was pared by 9 bases and J by 3 bases, with 6 bases of the junction left unmatched. This receptor was taken from a human donor in good health (CMV status not recorded). Some clones in this sample may be carry-over from other donors' samples. Sequencing was carried out using CD8+ T cells from PBMCs. The chain links TRBV2 to TRBJ2-7; 9 bases line up with TRBD1. The CDR3 protein is CASKRDRVYEQYF. The CDR3 DNA reads as TGTGCCAGTAAGAGGGACAGGGTCTACGAGCAGTACTTC.